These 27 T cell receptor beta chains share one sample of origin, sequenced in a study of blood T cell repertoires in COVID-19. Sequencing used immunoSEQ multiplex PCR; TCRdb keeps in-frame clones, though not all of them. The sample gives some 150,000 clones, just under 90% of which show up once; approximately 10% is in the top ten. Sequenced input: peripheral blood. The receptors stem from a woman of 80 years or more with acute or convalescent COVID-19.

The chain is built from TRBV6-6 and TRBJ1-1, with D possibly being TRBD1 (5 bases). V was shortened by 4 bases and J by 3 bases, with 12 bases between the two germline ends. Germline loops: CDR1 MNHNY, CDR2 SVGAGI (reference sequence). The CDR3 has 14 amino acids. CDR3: CASSSQGGDTEAFF. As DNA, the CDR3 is TGTGCCAGCAGTTCCCAGGGAGGGGACACTGAAGCTTTCTTT.

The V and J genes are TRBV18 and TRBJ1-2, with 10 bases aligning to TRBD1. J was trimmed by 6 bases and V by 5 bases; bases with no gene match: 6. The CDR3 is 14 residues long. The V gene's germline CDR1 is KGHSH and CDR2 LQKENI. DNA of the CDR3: TGTGCCAGCTCATTTGGGACAGGGGAGAATGGCTACACCTTC. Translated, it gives CASSFGTGENGYTF.

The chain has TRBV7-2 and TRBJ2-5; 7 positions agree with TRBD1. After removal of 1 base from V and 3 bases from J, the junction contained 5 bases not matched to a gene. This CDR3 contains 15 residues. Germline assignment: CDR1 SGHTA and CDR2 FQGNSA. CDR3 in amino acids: CASSLVQGPEETQYF. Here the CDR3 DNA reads TGTGCCAGCAGCTTAGTACAGGGGCCCGAAGAGACCCAGTACTTC.

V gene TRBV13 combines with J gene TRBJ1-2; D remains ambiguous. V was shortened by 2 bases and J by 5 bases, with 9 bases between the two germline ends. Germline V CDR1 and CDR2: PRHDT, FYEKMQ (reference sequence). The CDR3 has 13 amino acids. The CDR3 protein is CASSLHGSYGYTF. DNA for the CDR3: TGTGCCAGCAGCTTACACGGTTCATATGGCTACACCTTC.

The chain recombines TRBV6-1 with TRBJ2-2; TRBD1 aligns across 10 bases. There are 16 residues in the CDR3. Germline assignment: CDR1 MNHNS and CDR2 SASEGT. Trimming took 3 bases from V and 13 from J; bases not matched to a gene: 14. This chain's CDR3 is CASSEPGTGVGNRLFF. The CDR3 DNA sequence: TGTGCCAGCAGTGAGCCTGGGACAGGGGTTGGAAATCGGCTGTTTTTT.

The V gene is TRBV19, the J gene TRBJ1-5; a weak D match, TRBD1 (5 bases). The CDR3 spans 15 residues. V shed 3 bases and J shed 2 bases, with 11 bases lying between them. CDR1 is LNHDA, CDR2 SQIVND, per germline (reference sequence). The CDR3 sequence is CASSIRVEGNQPQHF. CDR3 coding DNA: TGTGCCAGTAGTATCAGGGTAGAGGGCAATCAGCCCCAGCATTTT.

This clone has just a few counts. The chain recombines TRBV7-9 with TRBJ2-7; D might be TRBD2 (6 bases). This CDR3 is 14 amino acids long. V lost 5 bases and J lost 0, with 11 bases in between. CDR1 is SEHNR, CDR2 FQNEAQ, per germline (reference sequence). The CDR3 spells CASSTRESSYEQYF. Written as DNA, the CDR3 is TGTGCCAGCAGCACTCGGGAGAGCTCCTACGAGCAGTACTTC.

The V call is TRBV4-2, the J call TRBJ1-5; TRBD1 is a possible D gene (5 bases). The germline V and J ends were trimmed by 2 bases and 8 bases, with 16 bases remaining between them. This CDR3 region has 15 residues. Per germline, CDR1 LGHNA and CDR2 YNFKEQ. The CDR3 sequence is CASSQTRAEQKPQHF. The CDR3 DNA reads TGTGCCAGCAGCCAAACCAGGGCCGAGCAAAAGCCCCAGCATTTT.

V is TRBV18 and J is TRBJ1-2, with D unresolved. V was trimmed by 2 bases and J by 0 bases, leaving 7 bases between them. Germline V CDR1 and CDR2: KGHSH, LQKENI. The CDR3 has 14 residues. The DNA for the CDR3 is TGTGCCAGCTCACCAGCGGAGTCTAACTATGGCTACACCTTC. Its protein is CASSPAESNYGYTF.

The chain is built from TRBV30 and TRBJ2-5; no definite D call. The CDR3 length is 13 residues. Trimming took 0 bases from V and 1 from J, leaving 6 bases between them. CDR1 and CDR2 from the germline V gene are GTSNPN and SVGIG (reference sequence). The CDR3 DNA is TGTGCCTGGAGTGTTCAGGCCCAAGAGACCCAGTACTTC. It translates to CAWSVQAQETQYF.

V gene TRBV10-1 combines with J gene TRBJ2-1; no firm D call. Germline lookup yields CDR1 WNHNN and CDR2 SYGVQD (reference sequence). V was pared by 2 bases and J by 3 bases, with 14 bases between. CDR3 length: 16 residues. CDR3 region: CASSEPTEKLYNEQFF. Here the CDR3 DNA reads TGCGCCAGCAGTGAGCCTACAGAGAAGCTCTACAATGAGCAGTTCTTC.

CDR3 residues: CASRNNQGDGYTF. The DNA for the CDR3 is TGTGCCAGCAGGAACAACCAGGGGGATGGCTACACCTTC. The rearrangement links TRBV7-3 to TRBJ1-2; 7 positions agree with TRBD1. The CDR3 spans 13 residues. The V gene's germline CDR1 is SGHTA and CDR2 FQGTGA. Unmatched junction bases numbered 7, after V lost 6 bases and J lost 6 bases.

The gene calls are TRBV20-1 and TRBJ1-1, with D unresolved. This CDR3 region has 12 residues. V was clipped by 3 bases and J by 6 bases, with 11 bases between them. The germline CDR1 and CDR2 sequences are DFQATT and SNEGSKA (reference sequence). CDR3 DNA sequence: TGCAGTGCTAGTGCCGGGGTCGCTGAAGCTTTCTTT. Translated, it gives CSASAGVAEAFF.

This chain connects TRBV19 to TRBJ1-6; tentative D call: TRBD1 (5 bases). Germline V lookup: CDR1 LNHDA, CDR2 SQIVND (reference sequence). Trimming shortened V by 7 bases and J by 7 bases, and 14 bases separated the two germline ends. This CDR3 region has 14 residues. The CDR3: CASKPDSTNSPLHF. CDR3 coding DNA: TGTGCCAGTAAACCCGACAGTACGAATTCACCCCTCCACTTT.

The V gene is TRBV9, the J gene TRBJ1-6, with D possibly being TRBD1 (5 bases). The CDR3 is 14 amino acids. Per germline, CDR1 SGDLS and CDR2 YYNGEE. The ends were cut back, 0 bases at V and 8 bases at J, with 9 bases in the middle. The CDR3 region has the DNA TGTGCCAGCAGCGTAGCAGGGTTGGATTCACCCCTCCACTTT. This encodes CASSVAGLDSPLHF.

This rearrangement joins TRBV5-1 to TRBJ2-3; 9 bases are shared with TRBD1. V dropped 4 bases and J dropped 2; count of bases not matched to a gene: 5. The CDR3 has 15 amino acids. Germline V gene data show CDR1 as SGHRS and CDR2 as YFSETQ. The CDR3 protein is CASSRTGVNTDTQYF. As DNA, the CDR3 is TGCGCCAGCAGCCGGACAGGGGTCAACACAGATACGCAGTATTTT.

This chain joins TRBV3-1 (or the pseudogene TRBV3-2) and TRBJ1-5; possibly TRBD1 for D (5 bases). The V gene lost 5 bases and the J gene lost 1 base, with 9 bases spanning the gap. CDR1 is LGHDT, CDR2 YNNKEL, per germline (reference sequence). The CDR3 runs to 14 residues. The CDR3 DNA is TGTGCCAGCAGCTTATCAGGGAGCAATCAGCCCCAGCATTTT. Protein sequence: CASSLSGSNQPQHF.

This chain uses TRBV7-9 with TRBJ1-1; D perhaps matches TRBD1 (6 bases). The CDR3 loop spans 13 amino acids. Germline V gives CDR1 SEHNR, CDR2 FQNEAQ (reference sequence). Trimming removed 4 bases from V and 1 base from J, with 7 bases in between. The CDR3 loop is CASSSQGNTEAFF. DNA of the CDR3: TGTGCCAGCAGCTCACAGGGGAACACTGAAGCTTTCTTT.

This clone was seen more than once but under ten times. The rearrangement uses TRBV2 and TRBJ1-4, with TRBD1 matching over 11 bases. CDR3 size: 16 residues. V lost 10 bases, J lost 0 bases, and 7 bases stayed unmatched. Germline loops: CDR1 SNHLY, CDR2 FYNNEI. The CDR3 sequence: CATLLGQGATNEKLFF. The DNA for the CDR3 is TGTGCCACCTTACTGGGACAGGGGGCAACTAATGAAAAACTGTTTTTT.

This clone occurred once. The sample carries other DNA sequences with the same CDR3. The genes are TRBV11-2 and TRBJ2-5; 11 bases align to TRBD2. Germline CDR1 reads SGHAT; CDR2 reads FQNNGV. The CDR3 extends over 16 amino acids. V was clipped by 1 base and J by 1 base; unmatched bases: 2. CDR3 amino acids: CASSLGLAGGQETQYF. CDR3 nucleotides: TGTGCCAGCAGCTTAGGCCTAGCGGGGGGCCAAGAGACCCAGTACTTC.

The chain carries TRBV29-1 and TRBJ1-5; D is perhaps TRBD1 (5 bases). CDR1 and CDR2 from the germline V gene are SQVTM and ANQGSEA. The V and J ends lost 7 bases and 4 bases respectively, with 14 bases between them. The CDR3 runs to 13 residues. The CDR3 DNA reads TGCAGCGCCCAGGGAGGGATTAATCAGCCCCAGCATTTT. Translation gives CSAQGGINQPQHF.

The CDR3 DNA sequence: TGTGCCAGCAGCTTGGGTGAGGGGACAGCTAACTATGGCTACACCTTC. It yields the protein CASSLGEGTANYGYTF. This chain uses TRBV5-4 with TRBJ1-2; 7 bases are a match to TRBD1. The CDR3 covers 16 residues. V trimming: 0 bases; J trimming: 0 bases; junction bases outside the gene matches: 5. The V gene's germline CDR1 is SGHNT and CDR2 YYREEE (reference sequence).

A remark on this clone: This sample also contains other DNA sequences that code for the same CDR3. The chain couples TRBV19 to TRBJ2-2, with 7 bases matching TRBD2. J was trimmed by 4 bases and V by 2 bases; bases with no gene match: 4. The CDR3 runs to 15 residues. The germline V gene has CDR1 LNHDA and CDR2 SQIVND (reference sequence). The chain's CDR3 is CASSISAGTTGELFF. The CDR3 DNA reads TGTGCCAGTAGTATATCAGCGGGAACCACCGGGGAGCTGTTTTTT.

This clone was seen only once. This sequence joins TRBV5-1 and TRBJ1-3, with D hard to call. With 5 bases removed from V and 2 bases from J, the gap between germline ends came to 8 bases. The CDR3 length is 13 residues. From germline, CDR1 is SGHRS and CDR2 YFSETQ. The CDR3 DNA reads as TGCGCCAGCAGAACGGGGACTGGAAACACCATATATTTT. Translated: CASRTGTGNTIYF.

For the CDR3, the DNA is TGTGCCACCAGTGATTTGGGTCAGTATGGCTACACCTTC. Protein: CATSDLGQYGYTF. This sequence joins TRBV24-1 and TRBJ1-2; D gene uncertain. The CDR3 length is 13 residues. Trimming shortened V by 0 bases and J by 5 bases, and 6 bases separated the two germline ends. The germline V gene encodes CDR1 KGHDR and CDR2 SFDVKD.

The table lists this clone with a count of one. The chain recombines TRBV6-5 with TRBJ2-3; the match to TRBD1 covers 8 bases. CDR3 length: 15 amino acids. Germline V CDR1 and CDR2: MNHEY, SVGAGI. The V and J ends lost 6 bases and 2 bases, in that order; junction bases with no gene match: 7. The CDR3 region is CASSFGTGLTDTQYF. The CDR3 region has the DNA TGTGCCAGCAGCTTCGGGACAGGCCTCACAGATACGCAGTATTTT.

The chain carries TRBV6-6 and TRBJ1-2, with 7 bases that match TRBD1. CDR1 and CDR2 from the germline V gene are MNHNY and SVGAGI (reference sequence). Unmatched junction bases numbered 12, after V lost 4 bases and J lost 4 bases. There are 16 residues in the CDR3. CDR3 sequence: CASSLLAGQNLYGYTF. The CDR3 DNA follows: TGTGCCAGCAGTTTACTCGCGGGACAGAACCTCTATGGCTACACCTTC.